This is a list of T cell receptor beta chains from one sample in a study of blood T cell repertoires in COVID-19. The assay was immunoSEQ multiplex PCR, and TCRdb's table has in-frame clones only and misses some. Altogether 68,000 or so clones are present, 82% being singletons, with the ten largest covering under 50%. Material: peripheral blood. The receptors were gathered from a human donor in a cohort sampled during active COVID-19. CDR3s include the opening cysteine and the closing phenylalanine or tryptophan. Fields, in order: J gene, clone size, D gene, V gene, CDR3 DNA, CDR3 protein. A D gene is named only where the DNA matches it firmly. Clone sizes are given selectively: once, few, many, or a class where the clone is expanded.

TRBJ2-1	-	-	TRBV10-3	TGTGCCATCAGTCTCGGACTGGCTAACAATGAGCAGTTCTTC	CAISLGLANNEQFF
TRBJ2-5	-	-	TRBV28	TGTGCCAGCAGGGCAGGGGTGTTGGAGACCCAGTACTTC	CASRAGVLETQYF
TRBJ2-1	-	TRBD1	TRBV7-3	TGTGCCAGCAGCCCAACTTCGGGAACAGGGGGCCGCAATGAGCAGTTCTTC	CASSPTSGTGGRNEQFF
TRBJ1-1	-	-	TRBV3-1/TRBV3-2	TGTGCCAGCAGCCAACGTGAGAGTAACACTGAAGCTTTCTTT	CASSQRESNTEAFF
TRBJ2-2	few	TRBD2	TRBV7-2	TGTGCCAGCAGCTTAGCCTGGACTAGCGTAGCCGGGGAGCTGTTTTTT	CASSLAWTSVAGELFF
TRBJ2-2	-	-	TRBV19	TGTGCCAGTAAGGACAGACAGAACACCGGGGAGCTGTTTTTT	CASKDRQNTGELFF
TRBJ2-7	-	TRBD1	TRBV2	TGTGCCAGCAGCCGGGACAGGAGGAGCGGCGAGCAGTACTTC	CASSRDRRSGEQYF
TRBJ2-5	-	TRBD2	TRBV7-2	TGTGCCAGCAGCTTAGCGGCTAGCGGGGGGAAGACCCAGTACTTC	CASSLAASGGKTQYF
TRBJ1-4	-	-	TRBV9	TGTGCCAGCAGCGGTGGAGGGATGGTCGATGAAAAACTGTTTTTT	CASSGGGMVDEKLFF
TRBJ1-2	once	-	TRBV11-3	TGTGCCAGCTCCGATGGAGGAAACTATGGCTACACCTTC	CASSDGGNYGYTF
TRBJ1-1	-	-	TRBV6-5	TGTGCCAGCAGGAACGACTGGAACACTGAAGCTTTCTTT	CASRNDWNTEAFF
TRBJ1-1	-	-	TRBV11-2	TGTGCCAGCAGCTTAGCAGGGCCGGTGGTGGGGACTGAAGCTTTCTTT	CASSLAGPVVGTEAFF
TRBJ1-5	-	-	TRBV19	TGTGCCAGTTCTAGCAAGGGAAGGAGCAATCAGCCCCAGCATTTT	CASSSKGRSNQPQHF
TRBJ1-2	-	TRBD1	TRBV7-9	TGTGCCAGCAGCTTAGGACAGGGGTATGGCTACACCTTC	CASSLGQGYGYTF
TRBJ2-3	-	TRBD2	TRBV18	TGTGCCAGCTCACCATATCCTAGCGGGGTGAGCACAGATACGCAGTATTTT	CASSPYPSGVSTDTQYF
TRBJ2-5	-	-	TRBV18	TGTGCCAGCTCCCTGACATCCCAAGAGACCCAGTACTTC	CASSLTSQETQYF
TRBJ2-2	-	TRBD2	TRBV7-9	TGTGCCAGCAGCTTAGTTGCGGGGGAGAACACCGGGGAGCTGTTTTTT	CASSLVAGENTGELFF
TRBJ2-1	-	-	TRBV24-1	TGTGCCACCAGTCAGGGAGGATCCTACAATGAGCAGTTCTTC	CATSQGGSYNEQFF
TRBJ2-3	-	TRBD2	TRBV28	TGTGCCGGGGGGAGGGGCACAGATACGCAGTATTTT	CAGGRGTDTQYF
TRBJ1-1	-	TRBD1	TRBV25-1	TGTGCCAGCAGTGCAGACAGGGGTTCGAACACTGAAGCTTTCTTT	CASSADRGSNTEAFF
TRBJ2-1	-	TRBD2	TRBV5-1	TGCGCCAGCAGCTTGCTGACTAGCGGGGGTGTATTGAACGATGAGCAGTTCTTC	CASSLLTSGGVLNDEQFF
TRBJ2-7	-	TRBD2	TRBV7-2	TGTGCCAGCAGCCCCGGACTAGCGGGGGGGCCCGGGGAGCAGTACTTC	CASSPGLAGGPGEQYF
TRBJ1-5	-	-	TRBV18	TGTGCCAGCTCACCAGGGGCAGGGGATCAGCCCCAGCATTTT	CASSPGAGDQPQHF
TRBJ1-2	-	-	TRBV6-4	TGTGCCAGCAGTGACTCGAACGTAGGAGGTTATGGCTACACCTTC	CASSDSNVGGYGYTF
TRBJ1-4	-	TRBD1	TRBV7-9	TGTGCCAGCAGCCTCATGAGGGGGCGAGGTGAAAAACTGTTTTTT	CASSLMRGRGEKLFF
TRBJ1-2	once	TRBD1	TRBV9	TGTGCCAGCAGCCCGCATCTTAAGACAGGGACCTATGGCTACACCTTC	CASSPHLKTGTYGYTF
TRBJ1-2	-	TRBD1	TRBV4-1	TGCGCCAGCAGCCAGGCAGCTTTGGACAGGAGCTATGGCTACACCTTC	CASSQAALDRSYGYTF
TRBJ2-7	few	-	TRBV2	TGTGCCAGCAGTGGGAGTCGGGGGAACGAGCAGTACTTC	CASSGSRGNEQYF
TRBJ2-1	few	TRBD1	TRBV18	TGTGCCAGCTCACCGTGGGACAGCAATGAGCAGTTCTTC	CASSPWDSNEQFF
TRBJ2-7	few	TRBD2	TRBV6-1	TGTGCCAGCAGTGAAGCGCTGGGAGGGCCATGGATCTACGAGCAGTACTTC	CASSEALGGPWIYEQYF
TRBJ2-1	-	-	TRBV12-3/TRBV12-4	TGTGCCAGCAGCCCCAGCTCCTACAATGAGCAGTTCTTC	CASSPSSYNEQFF
TRBJ1-6	-	-	TRBV5-5	TGTGCCAGCAACGCGATAGTAATCGGGAATTCACCCCTCCACTTT	CASNAIVIGNSPLHF
TRBJ2-7	-	-	TRBV7-9	TGTGCCAGCAGCTTAGGGGGGGTCTTCGACGAGCAGTACTTC	CASSLGGVFDEQYF
TRBJ2-3	-	TRBD2	TRBV30	TGTGCCTGGAGTGGAGATAGCGGGGGGTTGGGCACAGATACGCAGTATTTT	CAWSGDSGGLGTDTQYF
TRBJ1-5	-	-	TRBV27	TGTGCCAGCAGCAACCTACAGGGTCACCATCAGCCCCAGCATTTT	CASSNLQGHHQPQHF
TRBJ2-7	-	-	TRBV19	TGTGCCAGTAGTATAGTAAGGGACTCCTCCTACGAGCAGTACTTC	CASSIVRDSSYEQYF
TRBJ1-2	few	TRBD1	TRBV19	TGTGCCAGTAGTAAACAGGGGGCGGCCTATGGCTACACCTTC	CASSKQGAAYGYTF
TRBJ1-6	-	-	TRBV5-1	TGCGCCACCAGCGAGCAGGGCGGAAATTCACCCCTCCACTTT	CATSEQGGNSPLHF
TRBJ1-5	-	TRBD1	TRBV2	TGTGCCAGCAGGGAACAGGGGTTACGCAATCAGCCCCAGCATTTT	CASREQGLRNQPQHF
TRBJ1-1	-	TRBD1	TRBV4-3	TGCGCCAGCAGCATAGGACAGGGGGACACTGAAGCTTTCTTT	CASSIGQGDTEAFF
TRBJ2-7	-	-	TRBV19	TGTGCCAGTAGTATATCGACGAGACAGCCCTACGAGCAGTACTTC	CASSISTRQPYEQYF
TRBJ2-5	-	-	TRBV6-5	TGTGCCAGCACGAGCGGTGGGACCCAGTACTTC	CASTSGGTQYF
TRBJ1-5	-	TRBD1	TRBV19	TGTGCCAGTAGCACGGGACAGGGGACGACTCAGCCCCAGCATTTT	CASSTGQGTTQPQHF
TRBJ2-3	-	TRBD2	TRBV5-4	TGTGCCAGCAGCTCAGCGGGGGGTGGCACAGATACGCAGTATTTT	CASSSAGGGTDTQYF
TRBJ1-2	-	-	TRBV12-3/TRBV12-4	TGTGCCAGCAGCCCCCAGACGCGGGGAGGCTACACCTTC	CASSPQTRGGYTF